A single sample gave rise to the 9 T cell receptor beta chains below, sequenced in a study of blood T cells in healthy people across ages. Through a sample-barcoded 5' primer and a J-beta primer mix, a second PCR was run for 7 to 11 cycles. TCRdb itself ran the 5' RACE reads through MiXCR, one entry per CDR3 protein. The table records roughly 1.6 million distinct CDR3 sequences, about 31% of them present only once. The source material was blood. These receptors all stem from a woman aged 25 to 39 in good health.

Note on this clonotype: This could be a read error, since a much larger clone is one nucleotide away. This rearrangement joins TRBV4-1 to TRBJ2-5; 8 bases fit TRBD2. Germline V gene data show CDR1 as MGHRA and CDR2 as YSYEKL. The CDR3 has 15 amino acids. The DNA of the CDR3 is TGCACCAGCACTAGCGGAGTGGGGTACCAAGAGACCCAGTACTTC. Amino acid sequence: CTSTSGVGYQETQYF.

This clonotype was observed at least ten times. This chain connects TRBV29-1 to TRBJ1-2; TRBD1 is a possible D gene (5 bases). The CDR3 runs 12 residues. V was shortened by 5 bases and J by 7 bases, with 14 bases between the two germline ends. CDR1 SQVTM and CDR2 ANQGSEA come from the germline V gene. CDR3 sequence reads: CSVTKGPLGYTF. The CDR3 DNA is TGCAGCGTTACTAAGGGACCACTTGGCTACACCTTC. Full variable domain (remainder filled in from reference TRBV29-1 and TRBJ1-2): SAVISQKPSRDICQRGTSLTIQCQVDSQVTMMFWYRQQPGQSLTLIATANQGSEATYESGFVIDKFPISRPNLTFSTLTVSNMSPEDSSIYLCSVTKGPLGYTFGSGTRLTVV.

J is TRBJ1-1 and V is TRBV29-1; D gene uncertain. Per the germline V gene, CDR1 is SQVTM and CDR2 is ANQGSEA. The CDR3 runs 14 residues. The V gene lost 5 bases and the J gene lost 4 bases, with 17 bases spanning the gap. CDR3 bases: TGCAGCGTTACGTGGGGAAGATTAGGCACTGAAGCTTTCTTT. It codes for CSVTWGRLGTEAFF.

J is TRBJ2-7 and V is TRBV14; no clear D gene. The J call may be incorrect, as the DNA end agrees better with TRBJ2-5. Germline V gene sequence: CDR1 SGHDN, CDR2 FVKESK. The CDR3 has 15 amino acids. The CDR3 protein is CASSLQKNHKETQYF. The CDR3 DNA follows: TGTGCCAGCAGCCTACAGAAGAATCATAAAGAGACCCAGTACTTC.

The J gene is TRBJ2-7, the V gene TRBV29-1; the match to TRBD2 covers 8 bases. V lost 3 bases to trimming and J lost 7 bases; unmatched junction nucleotides: 17. The CDR3 sequence is 16 residues long. Germline lookup yields CDR1 SQVTM and CDR2 ANQGSEA. In nucleotides, the CDR3 is TGCAGCGTTGAGGGAAGGGGATTAGCGGGATCAGGGGAGCAGTACTTC. Protein: CSVEGRGLAGSGEQYF.

As regards this clonotype: A single base separates this from a much larger clone, so it may be a read error. This sequence joins TRBV20-1 and TRBJ2-3, with D hard to call. The CDR3 covers 11 residues. In germline, CDR1 is DFQATT, CDR2 SNEGSKA (reference sequence). The ends were cut back, 5 bases at V and 3 bases at J, with 6 bases in the middle. CDR3: CSAWVTDTQYF. The CDR3 coding sequence is TGCAGTGCTTGGGTGACAGATACGCAGTATTTT.

This clonotype was observed a few times. The rearrangement links TRBV7-2 to TRBJ1-1, with no clear D. Between the trimmed V and J ends, which lost 2 bases and 6 bases, there was a span of 13 bases. The CDR3 totals 14 residues. Germline V gives CDR1 SGHTA, CDR2 FQGNSA. The CDR3 loop reads CASSLPYGGPEAFF. In DNA, the CDR3 is TGTGCCAGCAGCTTACCTTACGGTGGACCTGAAGCTTTCTTT.

About this clonotype: Germline is not matched at one junction end, which may reflect a read error. The CDR3 sequence is CSAASRSSGRAYETRYF. DNA of the CDR3: TGCAGTGCTGCTTCTAGGAGTAGCGGGAGGGCCTACGAGACCCGGTACTTC. This rearrangement joins TRBV20-1 to TRBJ2-5; 11 nucleotides align to TRBD2. The CDR3 totals 17 residues. Germline-derived CDR1 and CDR2 are DFQATT and SNEGSKA (reference sequence).

This clonotype was recorded a few times. The V and J genes are TRBV11-2 and TRBJ1-1; D unclear. Per germline, CDR1 SGHAT and CDR2 FQNNGV. The CDR3 has 13 amino acids. V dropped 3 bases and J dropped 1 base, with 6 bases sitting between them. As DNA, the CDR3 is TGTGCCAGCAGCTTCACCAAGAACACTGAAGCTTTCTTT. Translating gives CASSFTKNTEAFF.